Listed below are T cell receptor beta chains from one sample, sequenced in a study of T-cell reconstitution after alpha-beta-depleted transplantation in children. TCRdb itself ran the PCR reads through MiXCR, one entry per CDR3 protein. Here the sample spans about 300,000 distinct CDR3 sequences, about 9.4% being singletons. Sequencing was performed on PBMCs, taken before TCRalphabeta/CD19-depleted stem cell transplant. The receptors stem from a boy in the first two years of life with acute myeloid leukemia, due to receive a stem cell transplant. Each CDR3 is given with its conserved first and last residue. Expanded clones get a size class; other rows say once, few or many, or leave the size out.

many	TRBJ2-2	TRBV29-1	CSVAPTGAAGELFF
many	TRBJ1-1	TRBV3-1	CASSGRDRNTEAFF
many	TRBJ2-3	TRBV7-2	CASSLGPTGYTDTQYF
many	TRBJ2-1	TRBV7-9	CASSPLSAGGPNNEQFF
many	TRBJ1-5	TRBV20-1	CSALVGGNQPQHF
many	TRBJ2-1	TRBV9	CASSVTHSGGYNEQFF
many	TRBJ2-2	TRBV5-1	CASSLAGPTGELFF
many	TRBJ2-1	TRBV28	CASSLELAGPNEQFF
-	TRBJ1-2	TRBV7-9	CASSSWGYGYTF
many	TRBJ2-3	TRBV28	CASRRLAGTDTQYF
many	TRBJ2-1	TRBV12-3/TRBV12-4	CASSPNPYRSSYNEQFF
many	TRBJ2-6	TRBV28	CASSLFNKGDVLTF
many	TRBJ1-1	TRBV5-1	CASSLDYGGGMNTEAFF
many	TRBJ2-6	TRBV6-1	CASSRDRGRSGANVLTF
many	TRBJ1-1	TRBV5-1	CASSSTGTEVEAFF
many	TRBJ2-1	TRBV5-6	CASSFPRTGVNEQFF
many	TRBJ2-2	TRBV11-3	CASSQKTSGRAQAGELFF